The 32 T cell receptor beta chains given below trace back to one sample, sequenced in a study of blood T cell repertoires in COVID-19. Only in-frame clones appear in the TCRdb table, and some are missing; sequencing was by immunoSEQ multiplex PCR. The sample lists fewer than 350,000 clones; roughly 87% were seen once. Source material: peripheral blood. Source of these receptors: a man aged 30-40 years with COVID-19, enrolled during active disease.

The rearrangement uses TRBV27 and TRBJ2-7; weak D call: TRBD2 (6 bases). V was cut by 7 bases and J by 2 bases, with 15 bases left in between. The CDR3 covers 14 residues. In germline, CDR1 is MNHEY, CDR2 SMNVEV (reference sequence). CDR3 sequence reads: CASKGGQYAYEQYF. In DNA form, the CDR3 reads TGTGCCAGCAAGGGAGGTCAATACGCCTACGAGCAGTACTTC.

This chain joins TRBV28 and TRBJ2-1; 9 bases map to TRBD2. V gave up 1 base and J gave up 15 bases; unmatched junction bases: 10. CDR3 length: 14 residues. CDR1 and CDR2 from the germline V gene are MDHEN and SYDVKM. DNA for the CDR3: TGTGCCAGCAGTTTATTAGCGGGAGACCTTGGTAGGTTCTTC. This sequence encodes CASSLLAGDLGRFF.

In this sample, this clone turned up a few times. The rearrangement joins TRBV18 to TRBJ1-1; D is possibly TRBD1 (6 bases). This CDR3 has 15 residues. Germline V CDR1 and CDR2: KGHSH, LQKENI. V was clipped by 3 bases and J by 7 bases, with 18 bases between them. This CDR3 is CASSPGGPDVIEAFF. As DNA, the CDR3 is TGTGCCAGCTCACCGGGGGGGCCTGACGTGATTGAAGCTTTCTTT.

The rearrangement uses TRBV9 and TRBJ1-5; the D gene is possibly TRBD1 (5 bases). The germline V and J ends were trimmed by 1 base and 6 bases, with 14 bases remaining between them. The CDR3 consists of 15 residues. Germline V gene lookup returns CDR1 SGDLS and CDR2 YYNGEE. The CDR3, as DNA: TGTGCCAGCAGCGTAAGTTGGCAGGGAAGTCAGCCCCAGCATTTT. Encoded protein: CASSVSWQGSQPQHF.

This chain links TRBV28 with TRBJ2-7; 10 nucleotides line up with TRBD1. The CDR3 has 14 amino acids. Germline V gene data show CDR1 as MDHEN and CDR2 as SYDVKM. The trim removed 5 bases at V and 3 bases at J, leaving 4 bases unmatched. CDR3 DNA sequence: TGTGCCAGCAGTACGTGGACAGGGGGCTACGAGCAGTACTTC. This gives the protein CASSTWTGGYEQYF.

This chain joins TRBV25-1 and TRBJ2-1, with 8 bases fitting TRBD2. Germline loops: CDR1 MGHDK, CDR2 SYGVNS. J lost 3 bases, V lost 5 bases, and 12 bases had no gene match. The CDR3 loop spans 17 amino acids. The chain's CDR3 is CASSSLGSGRGYNEQFF. Written as DNA, the CDR3 is TGTGCCAGCAGTTCCCTCGGGAGCGGGAGAGGCTACAATGAGCAGTTCTTC.

This chain uses TRBV4-3 with TRBJ2-7; 9 nucleotides line up with TRBD1. The CDR3 length is 12 residues. Germline CDR1 is LGHNA and CDR2 is YSLEER. The V and J ends lost 4 bases and 6 bases, in that order; junction bases with no gene match: 1. The CDR3, as DNA: TGCGCCAGCAGCCCGACAGGGGGCGAGCAGTACTTC. Its protein is CASSPTGGEQYF.

The chain combines TRBV5-3 with TRBJ1-1; 7 nucleotides agree with TRBD1. TRBV5-3 is flagged as an ORF with uncertain function. The junction had 0 bases not matched to a gene; V was cut back by 0 bases and J by 1 base. This CDR3 comprises 14 residues. The CDR3 here is CARSLGDRNTEAFF. The CDR3 coding sequence is TGTGCCAGAAGCTTGGGGGACAGGAACACTGAAGCTTTCTTT.

The chain employs TRBV12-5 and TRBJ1-2; 8 positions agree with TRBD1. CDR1 and CDR2 from the germline V gene are LGHNT and FRNRAP. The trim removed 0 bases at V and 6 bases at J, leaving 9 bases unmatched. The CDR3 length is 16 residues. The CDR3 region has the DNA TGTGCTAGTGGTTTGGTCCCCTCAGACAGGGGAAATGGCTACACCTTC. It encodes CASGLVPSDRGNGYTF.

The CDR3: CASSYPGLASYEQYF. The DNA for the CDR3 is TGTGCCAGCAGTTACCCGGGACTCGCCTCCTACGAGCAGTACTTC. The chain combines TRBV6-2 or TRBV6-3 with TRBJ2-7; TRBD2 might be the D (6 bases). CDR3 size: 15 residues. Between the trimmed V and J ends, which lost 2 bases and 0 bases, there was a span of 11 bases. Germline V gives CDR1 MNHEY, CDR2 SVGEGT.

This chain joins TRBV7-8 and TRBJ2-5; 10 positions agree with TRBD2. This CDR3 spans 16 amino acids. Trimming took 0 bases from V and 1 from J; bases not matched to a gene: 2. Germline V gene lookup returns CDR1 SGHVS and CDR2 FQNEAQ. CDR3 bases: TGTGCCAGCAGCTTAGCGCCTAGCGGGGGCCAAGAGACCCAGTACTTC. Protein: CASSLAPSGGQETQYF. The variable domain in full, completed from reference TRBV7-8 and TRBJ2-5, reads GAGVSQSPRYKVAKRGQDVALRCDPISGHVSLFWYQQALGQGPEFLTYFQNEAQLDKSGLPSDRFFAERPEGSVSTLKIQRTQQEDSAVYLCASSLAPSGGQETQYFGPGTRLLVL.

The V call is TRBV25-1, the J call TRBJ2-6; a possible D gene is TRBD1 (5 bases). In germline, CDR1 is MGHDK, CDR2 SYGVNS. V lost 0 bases and J lost 0, with 9 bases in between. The CDR3 has 17 residues. The CDR3 spells CASSEYRGASGANVLTF. As DNA, the CDR3 is TGTGCCAGCAGTGAATATCGTGGGGCCTCTGGGGCCAACGTCCTGACTTTC.

The V gene is TRBV11-2, the J gene TRBJ2-3; 12 nucleotides align to TRBD2. This CDR3 has 16 residues. Germline CDR1 reads SGHAT; CDR2 reads FQNNGV. V dropped 5 bases and J dropped 1; count of bases not matched to a gene: 4. The DNA of the CDR3 is TGTGCCAGCAGCGAACTAGCGGGGGGCCGCACAGATACGCAGTATTTT. This codes for CASSELAGGRTDTQYF.

V usage is TRBV7-2 and J usage is TRBJ2-1; tentative D call: TRBD1 (6 bases). The CDR3 runs 16 residues. CDR1 SGHTA and CDR2 FQGNSA come from the germline V gene. The germline V and J ends were trimmed by 5 bases and 5 bases, with 19 bases remaining between them. The DNA for the CDR3 is TGTGCCAGCAGCCCAGGACAGCTGGGCTTACACAATGAGCAGTTCTTC. Translation gives CASSPGQLGLHNEQFF.

Concerning this clone: The identical CDR3 is also encoded by other nucleotide sequences in the sample. This chain links TRBV10-3 with TRBJ2-7, with 11 positions matching TRBD1. V lost 9 bases, J lost 2 bases, and 6 bases stayed unmatched. This CDR3 comprises 14 residues. Germline V gene sequence: CDR1 ENHRY, CDR2 SYGVKD. CDR3 DNA sequence: TGTGCCATAAGTCCGGGACAGGGGGCCTACGAGCAGTACTTC. The encoded protein is CAISPGQGAYEQYF.

CDR3 amino acids: CASSQPGPYGYTF. Here the CDR3 DNA reads TGCGCCAGCAGCCAACCAGGGCCCTATGGCTACACCTTC. The V and J genes are TRBV4-1 and TRBJ1-2; D might be TRBD1 (5 bases). The CDR3 consists of 13 residues. Trimming removed 2 bases from V and 4 bases from J, with 8 bases in between. Germline assignment: CDR1 MGHRA and CDR2 YSYEKL.

V gene TRBV7-3 combines with J gene TRBJ1-2, with 8 bases aligning to TRBD1. Trimming removed 7 bases from V and 2 bases from J; junction bases left unmatched: 6. The CDR3 length is 14 residues. Germline V lookup: CDR1 SGHTA, CDR2 FQGTGA. The CDR3 here is CASTGDRNNYGYTF. The DNA for the CDR3 is TGTGCCAGCACCGGGGACAGGAACAACTATGGCTACACCTTC.

The gene calls are TRBV5-5 and TRBJ1-5; maybe TRBD1 (5 bases). The CDR3 is 14 amino acids. V dropped 2 bases and J dropped 4 bases, with 10 bases sitting between them. The germline CDR1 and CDR2 sequences are SGHKS and YYEKEE (reference sequence). The DNA for the CDR3 is TGTGCCAGCAGCTTCGGGGGGACTAATCAGCCCCAGCATTTT. Amino acids: CASSFGGTNQPQHF. Based on the CDR3 plus reference TRBV5-5 and TRBJ1-5, the full variable domain is DAGVTQSPTHLIKTRGQQVTLRCSPISGHKSVSWYQQVLGQGPQFIFQYYEKEERGRGNFPDRFSARQFPNYSSELNVNALLLGDSALYLCASSFGGTNQPQHFGDGTRLSIL.

The genes are TRBV5-6 and TRBJ1-5; D is undetermined. This CDR3 has 14 amino acids. V dropped 2 bases and J dropped 2 bases, with 8 bases sitting between them. Germline V CDR1 and CDR2: SGHDT, YYEEEE. CDR3 sequence: CASSFGQGNQPQHF. The CDR3 region has the DNA TGTGCCAGCAGCTTCGGCCAGGGCAATCAGCCCCAGCATTTT.

The rearrangement uses TRBV19 and TRBJ2-7, with 11 bases fitting TRBD1. Looked up from germline, CDR1 is LNHDA and CDR2 is SQIVND (reference sequence). The V and J ends lost 5 bases and 3 bases, in that order; junction bases with no gene match: 6. The CDR3 sequence is 15 residues long. The chain's CDR3 is CASSAGTGGIYEQYF. As DNA, the CDR3 is TGTGCCAGTAGTGCAGGGACAGGGGGTATCTACGAGCAGTACTTC. Using reference TRBV19 and TRBJ2-7 for the parts outside the CDR3, the full variable domain is DGGITQSPKYLFRKEGQNVTLSCEQNLNHDAMYWYRQDPGQGLRLIYYSQIVNDFQKGDIAEGYSVSREKKESFPLTVTSAQKNPTAFYLCASSAGTGGIYEQYFGPGTRLTVT.

The chain carries TRBV19 and TRBJ2-1; possible D gene TRBD1, 5 bases. Deletions cut 1 base from V and 6 bases from J, with 13 bases between. This CDR3 contains 15 residues. CDR1 and CDR2 from the germline V gene are LNHDA and SQIVND (reference sequence). The CDR3 here is CASSIGVRGSNEQFF. The CDR3 DNA is TGTGCCAGTAGTATAGGAGTTAGGGGTTCCAATGAGCAGTTCTTC.

The chain has TRBV27 and TRBJ1-1; maybe TRBD1 (5 bases). The CDR3 has 14 residues. Germline-derived CDR1 and CDR2 are MNHEY and SMNVEV (reference sequence). The V end lost 2 bases, the J end lost 4 bases, and 11 bases lay between the germline ends. DNA for the CDR3: TGTGCCAGCAGTTTAGGGGGGGTCGCCACTGAAGCTTTCTTT. Protein product: CASSLGGVATEAFF.

There are many counts of this clone. The rearrangement links TRBV21-1 to TRBJ1-2; TRBD1, as called in the table, went unchecked against the DNA. TRBV21-1 is tagged as a pseudogene. This CDR3 has 15 residues. The CDR3 sequence is CASSGPDRGLGGYTF. For the CDR3, the DNA is TGTGCCAGCAGCGGTCCGGACAGGGGGTTGGGAGGCTACACCTTC.

J is TRBJ1-1 and V is TRBV2; D not resolved. There are 17 residues in the CDR3. Germline V gene data show CDR1 as SNHLY and CDR2 as FYNNEI. V lost 1 base to trimming and J lost 1 base, with 16 bases between them. The CDR3: CASSEDVGLEENTEAFF. As DNA, the CDR3 is TGTGCCAGCAGTGAAGATGTCGGTTTAGAGGAGAACACTGAAGCTTTCTTT.

The chain is built from TRBV4-1 and TRBJ1-2; 10 bases map to TRBD1. V shed 1 base, J shed 2 bases, and the junction held 1 base outside the gene matches. CDR1 is MGHRA and CDR2 is YSYEKL in the germline V gene. The CDR3 is 15 residues long. The CDR3 bases are TGCGCCAGCAGCCAAGTGGGACAGGGGAACTATGGCTACACCTTC. This codes for CASSQVGQGNYGYTF.

J is TRBJ2-1 and V is TRBV30; TRBD2 agrees at 9 bases. CDR1 and CDR2 from the germline V gene are GTSNPN and SVGIG (reference sequence). The CDR3 covers 16 residues. The J segment lost 2 bases and the V segment lost 0 bases, leaving 5 bases of the junction unmatched. The CDR3 DNA reads as TGTGCCTGGAGTGTACCTCGGACTAGCGCCTACAATGAGCAGTTCTTC. Translation: CAWSVPRTSAYNEQFF.

This chain connects TRBV3-1 (or the pseudogene TRBV3-2) to TRBJ2-5; TRBD2 matches at 7 bases. The V gene end was trimmed by 4 bases and the J gene end by 1 base; junction bases not matched to a gene: 3. Germline CDR1 reads LGHDT; CDR2 reads YNNKEL (reference sequence). This CDR3 region has 14 residues. The CDR3: CASSLRGGQETQYF. The DNA for the CDR3 is TGTGCCAGCAGCCTCCGCGGGGGCCAAGAGACCCAGTACTTC.

The rearrangement uses TRBV9 and TRBJ2-1; 9 bases map to TRBD1. J was trimmed by 7 bases and V by 4 bases; bases with no gene match: 15. The CDR3 extends over 17 amino acids. Germline V gene lookup returns CDR1 SGDLS and CDR2 YYNGEE. The CDR3 spells CASSPFFRDRERNEQFF. The DNA of the CDR3 is TGTGCCAGCAGCCCCTTTTTCCGGGACAGGGAAAGGAATGAGCAGTTCTTC.

This clone was seen just once. This rearrangement joins TRBV6-5 to TRBJ2-5, with D possibly being TRBD1 (5 bases). Germline assignment: CDR1 MNHEY and CDR2 SVGAGI. V lost 0 bases to trimming and J lost 5 bases, with 16 bases between them. This CDR3 has 16 amino acids. CDR3 residues: CASSYSSRPGLETQYF. The CDR3, as DNA: TGTGCCAGCAGTTACTCATCCCGACCAGGGTTGGAGACCCAGTACTTC.

The rearrangement uses TRBV7-9 and TRBJ2-7, with TRBD1 matching over 8 bases. Trimming took 2 bases from V and 6 from J; bases not matched to a gene: 9. CDR1 SEHNR and CDR2 FQNEAQ come from the germline V gene (reference sequence). This CDR3 contains 15 residues. The CDR3 region is CASSLQGTGFSEQYF. CDR3 bases: TGTGCCAGCAGCTTACAAGGGACAGGCTTTTCCGAGCAGTACTTC.

V is TRBV6-5 and J is TRBJ1-5; 7 nucleotides align to TRBD1. Germline CDR1 and CDR2: MNHEY and SVGAGI. The CDR3 has 14 amino acids. Unmatched junction bases numbered 7, after V lost 4 bases and J lost 7 bases. The CDR3 sequence: CASSSLTGRQPQHF. As DNA, the CDR3 is TGTGCCAGCAGTTCCCTGACAGGGCGCCAGCCCCAGCATTTT.

The chain links TRBV5-1 to TRBJ1-6; no clear D gene. This CDR3 region has 16 residues. From germline, CDR1 is SGHRS and CDR2 YFSETQ. Deletions cut 2 bases from V and 4 bases from J, with 13 bases between. The CDR3 here is CASSFGAQEYNSPLHF. CDR3 nucleotide sequence: TGCGCCAGCAGCTTTGGTGCGCAGGAATATAATTCACCCCTCCACTTT.